The present T cell receptor (beta chain) was sequenced within a study of T cell responses to AZD1222 COVID-19 vaccine. General study findings and limits: Repertoire collection took place solely once the T cell response had peaked.

The CDR3 consists of 13 residues. Per the germline V gene, CDR1 is MGHDK and CDR2 is SYGVNS. Trimming shortened V by 1 base and J by 0 bases, and 3 bases separated the two germline ends. Turning to this clone: What it binds is unknown.

Assay used: immunoSEQ multiplex PCR; TCRdb lists only in-frame clones, some missing. In the table there are 150,000 to 200,000 clones, about 92% of which are singletons. The clonotype originates from an adult in good health. The gene calls are TRBV25-1 and TRBJ1-1, with unresolved D. Sequencing used peripheral blood, obtained on day 0 of AZD1222 vaccination. DNA of the CDR3: TGTGCCAGCAGTGAATCCATGAACACTGAAGCTTTCTTT. Its protein product is CASSESMNTEAFF.